In this sample, the clone carrying this T cell receptor beta chain turned up once. The iRepertoire nested amplicon-rescue multiplex PCR amplified TCR alpha and beta CDR3s from RNA. TCRdb fed the multiplex PCR reads into MiXCR, producing one record per CDR3 protein. The sample has 90,000 to 110,000 distinct CDR3 sequences, 25% to 30% seen once. This record belongs to a study of glioma-infiltrating T cells. The germline V gene has CDR1 LGHDT and CDR2 YNNKEL (reference sequence). The CDR3 is made up of 22 amino acids. V lost 2 bases to trimming and J lost 3 bases; unmatched junction nucleotides: 26. The sequencing input was glioma tissue, nonneoplastic brain tissue, or PBMCs (not recorded which). The clonotype originates from a human donor with low-grade glioma or glioblastoma, undergoing nonglioma brain surgery, or in good health (not recorded which). The rearrangement links TRBV3-1 to TRBJ2-7; the match to TRBD1 covers 9 bases. The CDR3, as DNA: TGTGCCAGCAGCCAAAGGAAGGGACAGGGAATCGGAACTTTCTTGATCGGCTACGAGCAGTACTTC. Translating gives CASSQRKGQGIGTFLIGYEQYF.